The 8 T cell receptor beta chains reported below all come from one sample, sequenced in a study of T cell repertoires in cytomegalovirus infection. TCRdb independently ran MiXCR on the reads; one entry per CDR3 protein. The sample has roughly 700,000 distinct CDR3 sequences; around 35% are singletons. Their antigens remain unidentified. This sample comprised cultured PBMCs, obtained from culture after CMV antigen stimulation. All receptors derive from a human donor in good health (CMV status not recorded). Some clones in this sample may be carry-over from other donors' samples.

This clonotype has only a few counts. The V and J genes are TRBV12-3 or TRBV12-4 and TRBJ1-1; 7 positions agree with TRBD1. The J segment lost 3 bases and the V segment lost 7 bases, leaving 8 bases of the junction unmatched. The CDR3 contains 14 residues. The CDR3 loop is CASTIQGFYTEAFF. The CDR3 coding sequence is TGTGCCAGCACTATACAGGGGTTTTACACTGAAGCTTTCTTT.

The CDR3 region has the DNA TGCAGTGCAAAATACCTGTCCTCCTACAATGAGCAGTTCTTC. Protein product: CSAKYLSSYNEQFF. The gene calls are TRBV20-1 and TRBJ2-1; D remains ambiguous. Germline values: CDR1 DFQATT, CDR2 SNEGSKA (reference sequence). The V end lost 6 bases, the J end lost 0 bases, and 12 bases lay between the germline ends. This CDR3 contains 14 residues.

The table lists this clonotype with many counts. The chain links TRBV2 to TRBJ1-6; D remains ambiguous. V was shortened by 3 bases and J by 10 bases, with 13 bases between the two germline ends. This CDR3 has 14 residues. Per germline, CDR1 SNHLY and CDR2 FYNNEI. The CDR3 sequence: CASSDGVSGSPLHF. CDR3 sequence (DNA): TGTGCCAGCAGTGACGGGGTTTCGGGCTCACCCCTCCACTTT. Full variable domain (rest looked up from reference TRBV2 and TRBJ1-6): EPEVTQTPSHQVTQMGQEVILRCVPISNHLYFYWYRQILGQKVEFLVSFYNNEISEKSEIFDDQFSVERPDGSNFTLKIRSTKLEDSAMYFCASSDGVSGSPLHFGNGTRLTVT.

V is TRBV5-1 and J is TRBJ2-1; 12 bases fit TRBD2. The germline gives CDR1 SGHRS, CDR2 YFSETQ. J was trimmed by 0 bases and V by 3 bases; bases with no gene match: 13. The CDR3 is 20 residues long. Written as DNA, the CDR3 is TGCGCCAGCAGCTCTACGACTAGCGGGGGATTCCCAACCTCCTACAATGAGCAGTTCTTC. Translation gives CASSSTTSGGFPTSYNEQFF.

This clonotype was seen only a few times. V and J are TRBV19 and TRBJ1-5; D remains unclear. The CDR3 extends over 15 amino acids. Germline V CDR1 and CDR2: LNHDA, SQIVND (reference sequence). The germline V and J ends were trimmed by 3 bases and 3 bases, with 12 bases remaining between them. CDR3 protein: CASSIAGGLNQPQHF. The CDR3 DNA is TGTGCCAGTAGTATCGCCGGCGGTCTCAATCAGCCCCAGCATTTT.

This chain connects TRBV12-3 or TRBV12-4 to TRBJ2-3, with 11 positions matching TRBD1. CDR3 length equals 15 residues. J gave up 2 bases and V 6 bases, and 4 bases lay outside the gene matches. The CDR3 is CASSGTGGVTDTQYF. CDR3 nucleotide sequence: TGTGCCAGCAGCGGGACAGGGGGAGTCACAGATACGCAGTATTTT.

This clonotype was counted a few times. V is TRBV7-2 and J is TRBJ2-7, with D perhaps given as TRBD1 or TRBD2 (5 bases each). Germline V lookup: CDR1 SGHTA, CDR2 FQGNSA. V was cut by 4 bases and J by 6 bases, with 7 bases left in between. This CDR3 is built from 11 residues. CDR3 in DNA: TGTGCCAGCAGCTACGGGGCCGAGCAGTACTTC. This translates into CASSYGAEQYF.

This chain links TRBV7-2 with TRBJ2-1, with D maybe TRBD1 (5 bases). Per germline, CDR1 SGHTA and CDR2 FQGNSA. The length of the CDR3 is 19 residues. V lost 2 bases to trimming and J lost 2 bases, with 22 bases between them. The CDR3 protein is CASSLRSLELQGAYNEQFF. As DNA, the CDR3 is TGTGCCAGCAGCTTAAGGTCGCTAGAGCTCCAGGGCGCCTACAATGAGCAGTTCTTC.